What follows describes a single T cell receptor (beta chain). What it binds is not known. This entry belongs to a study of T cell responses to AZD1222 COVID-19 vaccine. The study's findings and limits: Samples come after the peak T cell response, not at day 14. Once two AZD1222 doses were given, Spike-specific TCR breadth and depth went up. At study baseline, merely six AZD1222 recipients were seropositive.

The protocol was immunoSEQ multiplex PCR, while the TCRdb copy is restricted to in-frame clones and leaves out a portion. The data contain about 130,000 clones, approximately 94% of them singletons. This CDR3 spans 10 amino acids. The V end was cut by 7 bases, the J end by 6 bases, with 9 bases between. Germline V CDR1 and CDR2: SQVTM, ANQGSEA. The chain joins TRBV29-1 to TRBJ1-2; no clear D. The receptor was isolated from an adult in good health. This material consisted of peripheral blood, taken on day 0 of AZD1222 vaccination. CDR3 amino acids: CSAWTDGYTF. CDR3 nucleotides: TGCAGCGCCTGGACTGATGGCTACACCTTC.